These 24 T cell receptor beta chains were sequenced from one sample in a study of CD8+ T cells in alopecia areata. Treatment denoted: oral pan-JAK inhibitor, 5-10 mg twice daily. Following RNA extraction, reverse transcription yielded cDNA that acted as the sequencing template. The repertoire was sequenced with immunoSEQ multiplex PCR; TCRdb's copy has only in-frame clones and lacks some. Of roughly 210,000 clones in the sample, approximately 40% were seen once. This material consisted of CD4+ T cells sorted from blood, taken at roughly week 38, from a patient treated with tofacitinib. The source of these receptors is a human donor with alopecia areata.

The sample holds one count of this clone. This chain joins TRBV30 and TRBJ2-5; D remains ambiguous. CDR3 length: 11 amino acids. V dropped 8 bases and J dropped 5 bases, with 12 bases sitting between them. Germline CDR1 is GTSNPN and CDR2 is SVGIG (reference sequence). CDR3 sequence reads: CAQASRETQYF. The CDR3 bases are TGTGCCCAAGCCTCTAGGGAGACCCAGTACTTC.

There are a few counts of this clone. The CDR3 DNA reads TGTGCCAGCAGTTCGGACATCAGCTCCTACAATGAGCAGTTCTTC. It translates to CASSSDISSYNEQFF. The genes are TRBV7-2 and TRBJ2-1, with D maybe TRBD1 (5 bases). This CDR3 spans 15 amino acids. The V end lost 6 bases, the J end lost 0 bases, and 12 bases lay between the germline ends. Germline CDR1 is SGHTA and CDR2 is FQGNSA.

The J gene is TRBJ2-3, the V gene TRBV28, with 8 bases identical to TRBD2. There are 13 residues in the CDR3. The J segment lost 4 bases and the V segment lost 10 bases, leaving 7 bases of the junction unmatched. The germline CDR1 and CDR2 sequences are MDHEN and SYDVKM. The CDR3 bases are TGTGCCACCAGCGGGAGAAGAGCAGATACGCAGTATTTT. Translating gives CATSGRRADTQYF.

This clone was counted a few times. J is TRBJ1-2 and V is TRBV7-2; D not certain. Trimming stripped 3 bases from V and 2 bases from J, with 10 bases between. This CDR3 contains 14 residues. The germline gives CDR1 SGHTA, CDR2 FQGNSA. CDR3 nucleotide sequence: TGTGCCAGCAGCTTGGGAGGGCAGAACTATGGCTACACCTTC. This sequence encodes CASSLGGQNYGYTF. Full variable domain (missing parts from reference TRBV7-2 and TRBJ1-2): GAGVSQSPSNKVTEKGKDVELRCDPISGHTALYWYRQSLGQGLEFLIYFQGNSAPDKSGLPSDRFSAERTGGSVSTLTIQRTQQEDSAVYLCASSLGGQNYGYTFGSGTRLTVV.

The chain has TRBV6-5 and TRBJ2-2, with D tentatively TRBD1 (5 bases). Germline V gene sequence: CDR1 MNHEY, CDR2 SVGAGI. The CDR3 loop spans 15 amino acids. V was shortened by 0 bases and J by 3 bases, with 8 bases between the two germline ends. The CDR3 loop reads CASSYSRVHTGELFF. CDR3 sequence (DNA): TGTGCCAGCAGTTACTCCAGGGTTCACACCGGGGAGCTGTTTTTT.

V and J are TRBV27 and TRBJ1-2; 7 bases are a match to TRBD1. The V gene end was trimmed by 6 bases and the J gene end by 8 bases; junction bases not matched to a gene: 9. Germline values: CDR1 MNHEY, CDR2 SMNVEV (reference sequence). The CDR3 loop spans 13 amino acids. The CDR3 region has the DNA TGTGCCAGCAGGCATCGGACAGGTCTGGGCTACACCTTC. Translated: CASRHRTGLGYTF.

The V and J genes are TRBV6-6 and TRBJ1-1, with D possibly TRBD1 on 5 matching bases. The CDR3 contains 13 residues. Germline V gene data show CDR1 as MNHNY and CDR2 as SVGAGI (reference sequence). V was pared by 6 bases and J by 3 bases, with 11 bases between. In DNA, the CDR3 is TGTGCCAGCAGCGCGGACACCCACACTGAAGCTTTCTTT. This sequence encodes CASSADTHTEAFF.

This clone was counted a few times. V is TRBV4-2 and J is TRBJ2-1; tentative D call: TRBD1 (5 bases). Germline loops: CDR1 LGHNA, CDR2 YNFKEQ. V was pared by 4 bases and J by 8 bases, with 12 bases between. The CDR3 contains 13 residues. DNA of the CDR3: TGTGCCAGCAGCCTTGAGCAGGGTGATGAGCAGTTCTTC. Protein sequence: CASSLEQGDEQFF.

The V call is TRBV11-1, the J call TRBJ2-1, with 7 bases that match TRBD2. Unmatched junction bases numbered 6, after V lost 5 bases and J lost 2 bases. This CDR3 has 15 residues. Germline V CDR1 and CDR2: SGHAT, FQDESV (reference sequence). The CDR3 loop is CASSPGRVAYNEQFF. The CDR3 DNA is TGTGCCAGCAGCCCAGGGAGGGTAGCCTACAATGAGCAGTTCTTC. Complete variable domain (other parts from reference TRBV11-1 and TRBJ2-1): EAEVAQSPRYKITEKSQAVAFWCDPISGHATLYWYRQILGQGPELLVQFQDESVVDDSQLPKDRFSAERLKGVDSTLKIQPAELGDSAMYLCASSPGRVAYNEQFFGPGTRLTVL.

J is TRBJ2-5 and V is TRBV7-9; 12 bases agree with TRBD2. This CDR3 has 15 residues. Trimming cost V 4 bases and J 4 bases; bases outside gene matches: 4. Germline V gives CDR1 SEHNR, CDR2 FQNEAQ (reference sequence). For the CDR3, the DNA is TGTGCCAGCAGCTCTAGCGGGAGGGCCAGAGAGACCCAGTACTTC. Translated: CASSSSGRARETQYF.

This clone turned up a few times. The chain is built from TRBV29-1 and TRBJ2-3; D is unresolved. The CDR3 runs to 14 residues. The germline gives CDR1 SQVTM, CDR2 ANQGSEA. Between the trimmed V and J ends, which lost 1 base and 0 bases, there was a span of 8 bases. The CDR3 nucleotides are TGCAGCGTTGAAGGAGGTTCTAGCACAGATACGCAGTATTTT. Its protein is CSVEGGSSTDTQYF.

The chain recombines TRBV11-1 with TRBJ2-3; D remains unclear. The CDR3 loop spans 13 amino acids. CDR1 is SGHAT, CDR2 FQDESV, per germline (reference sequence). The V gene lost 3 bases and the J gene lost 6 bases, with 10 bases spanning the gap. The CDR3 reads CASSFILMDTQYF. In DNA form, the CDR3 reads TGTGCCAGCAGCTTTATCCTGATGGATACGCAGTATTTT.

V and J are TRBV29-1 and TRBJ2-7, with TRBD1 matching 10 bases. Trimming cost V 0 bases and J 6 bases; bases outside gene matches: 8. The CDR3 has 15 residues. Per the germline V gene, CDR1 is SQVTM and CDR2 is ANQGSEA. CDR3 in amino acids: CSVEDTGTGVFEQYF. Written as DNA, the CDR3 is TGCAGCGTTGAAGATACCGGGACAGGGGTATTCGAGCAGTACTTC.

The rearrangement links TRBV29-1 to TRBJ2-3; D assignment may be TRBD1 or TRBD2 (6 bases each). V gave up 6 bases and J gave up 10 bases, with 23 bases separating them. The germline CDR1 and CDR2 sequences are SQVTM and ANQGSEA. The CDR3 has 14 amino acids. The DNA of the CDR3 is TGCAGCGTGCCCAACAGGGACCGCCCGGGGGCGCAGTATTTT. Encoded protein: CSVPNRDRPGAQYF.

The rearrangement links TRBV5-1 to TRBJ2-4; D perhaps matches TRBD1 (6 bases). The CDR3 runs 14 residues. The germline V gene has CDR1 SGHRS and CDR2 YFSETQ. Trimming removed 4 bases from V and 0 bases from J, with 8 bases in between. The CDR3 sequence is CASSPTGAKNIQYF. Here the CDR3 DNA reads TGCGCCAGCAGCCCGACAGGAGCCAAAAACATTCAGTACTTC.

This sequence joins TRBV30 and TRBJ1-3; no definite D call. The CDR3 has 13 residues. CDR1 and CDR2 (germline): GTSNPN, SVGIG (reference sequence). With 0 bases removed from V and 4 bases from J, the gap between germline ends came to 7 bases. The CDR3 DNA follows: TGTGCCTGGAGTGTACCGGGAGGAAACACCATATATTTT. This codes for CAWSVPGGNTIYF.

The gene calls are TRBV30 and TRBJ1-4; tentative D call: TRBD1 (6 bases). The CDR3 runs 12 residues. Germline-derived CDR1 and CDR2 are GTSNPN and SVGIG (reference sequence). V was pared by 8 bases and J by 8 bases, with 15 bases between. Here the CDR3 reads CARQTGEEKLFF. The CDR3 DNA reads TGTGCCCGCCAGACAGGAGAGGAAAAACTGTTTTTT.

The table lists this clone with a few counts. V is TRBV15 and J is TRBJ2-4; 9 bases match TRBD1. The CDR3 spans 16 residues. The J segment lost 6 bases and the V segment lost 6 bases, leaving 12 bases of the junction unmatched. Germline CDR1 LNHNV, CDR2 YYDKDF (reference sequence). The DNA of the CDR3 is TGTGCCACCAGTACTAAACAGGGGGCTAAAAGAAACATTCAGTACTTC. Translated, it gives CATSTKQGAKRNIQYF.

This clone came up a few times. The J gene is TRBJ1-3, the V gene TRBV28; TRBD1 is a possible D gene (5 bases). The CDR3 sequence is 15 residues long. Per germline, CDR1 MDHEN and CDR2 SYDVKM. V was cut by 2 bases and J by 0 bases, with 8 bases left in between. CDR3 sequence reads: CASSLGGVSGNTIYF. The CDR3 nucleotides read TGTGCCAGCAGTTTAGGGGGAGTCTCTGGAAACACCATATATTTT.

V is TRBV4-3 and J is TRBJ2-7, with 12 bases lining up with TRBD2. This CDR3 is built from 16 residues. The germline CDR1 and CDR2 sequences are LGHNA and YSLEER. V lost 2 bases and J lost 4; bases outside the gene matches: 6. The CDR3 nucleotides read TGCGCCAGCAGCCAAACCCGGACTAGCGGGAATTACGAGCAGTACTTC. It specifies CASSQTRTSGNYEQYF.

The rearrangement joins TRBV2 to TRBJ2-2, with 8 bases aligning to TRBD2. The V gene's germline CDR1 is SNHLY and CDR2 FYNNEI. CDR3 length: 15 amino acids. J was trimmed by 4 bases and V by 3 bases; bases with no gene match: 4. Here the CDR3 DNA reads TGTGCCAGCAGTGATGGCCTAGCGGGCACCGGGGAGCTGTTTTTT. Encoded protein: CASSDGLAGTGELFF.

This sequence joins TRBV5-1 and TRBJ2-6; tentative D call: TRBD1 (6 bases). V lost 4 bases, J lost 2 bases, and 13 bases lay in between. CDR3 size: 16 residues. Germline CDR1 SGHRS, CDR2 YFSETQ. CDR3 region: CASSPTGSPGANVLTF. CDR3 nucleotide sequence: TGCGCCAGCAGCCCTACAGGGAGCCCTGGGGCCAACGTCCTGACTTTC.

This sequence joins TRBV25-1 and TRBJ1-1; D not resolved. Germline CDR1 and CDR2: MGHDK and SYGVNS. The length of the CDR3 is 13 residues. V dropped 4 bases and J dropped 10 bases, with 16 bases sitting between them. In DNA, the CDR3 is TGTGCCAGCAGTGGGGCGGGAGCGGGTAGAGCTTTCTTT. Amino acid sequence: CASSGAGAGRAFF. Full variable domain (remainder filled in from reference TRBV25-1 and TRBJ1-1): EADIYQTPRYLVIGTGKKITLECSQTMGHDKMYWYQQDPGMELHLIHYSYGVNSTEKGDLSSESTVSRIRTEHFPLTLESARPSHTSQYLCASSGAGAGRAFFGQGTRLTVV.

Here the CDR3 reads CASSTPGFEQYF. As DNA, the CDR3 is TGCGCCAGCAGCACCCCAGGGTTCGAGCAGTACTTC. The V gene is TRBV4-1, the J gene TRBJ2-7; possible D gene TRBD1, 5 bases. The CDR3 has 12 amino acids. V lost 5 bases to trimming and J lost 6 bases, with 11 bases between them. Germline V CDR1 and CDR2: MGHRA, YSYEKL.